Below, 18 T cell receptor beta chains from the same sample are listed, as sequenced in a study of T cells in Graves' hyperthyroidism and ophthalmopathy. TCR beta CDR3 sequences were amplified from RNA transcripts. The HTBI primer set drove a first-round RT-PCR of the TCR CDR3. TCRdb redid the calling of the multiplex PCR reads with MiXCR, one entry per CDR3 protein. The profile shows roughly 380,000 distinct CDR3 sequences, about 15% of them singletons. The sample taken for sequencing was blood. These receptors all come from an older woman with Graves' hyperthyroidism.

This clonotype was detected a few times. The chain carries TRBV12-3 or TRBV12-4 and TRBJ2-5; D is possibly TRBD1 (5 bases). Trimming took 5 bases from V and 10 from J, leaving 20 bases between them. The CDR3 has 14 residues. CDR3 DNA: TGTGCCAGCAGTCTACAAGACAGCACCGGTCACCAGTACTTC. This translates into CASSLQDSTGHQYF.

This chain uses TRBV4-1 with TRBJ1-5, with a possible D match to TRBD1 (5 bases). CDR3 size: 15 residues. The germline V and J ends were trimmed by 1 base and 5 bases, with 12 bases remaining between them. Germline V gene data show CDR1 as MGHRA and CDR2 as YSYEKL. The CDR3 coding sequence is TGCGCCAGCAGCCAAGTAGGAGGGGCTTATCAGCCCCAGCATTTT. Translation gives CASSQVGGAYQPQHF.

This clonotype was seen many times. This rearrangement joins TRBV5-1 to TRBJ1-1; a possible D gene is TRBD1 (6 bases). The CDR3 is made up of 15 amino acids. Germline-derived CDR1 and CDR2 are SGHRS and YFSETQ. The V end lost 4 bases, the J end lost 0 bases, and 13 bases lay between the germline ends. In DNA form, the CDR3 reads TGCGCCAGCAGCCCGGGGGGGCAGTTGAACACTGAAGCTTTCTTT. Protein product: CASSPGGQLNTEAFF.

The chain couples TRBV6-2 or TRBV6-3 to TRBJ2-7, with 7 bases aligning to TRBD2. Trimming cost V 0 bases and J 4 bases; bases outside gene matches: 9. CDR1 MNHEY and CDR2 SVGEGT come from the germline V gene. This CDR3 has 16 residues. This CDR3 reads CASSYSSGIPLYEQYF. In DNA, the CDR3 is TGTGCCAGCAGTTACTCGAGCGGGATTCCCCTTTACGAGCAGTACTTC.

The table lists this clonotype with many counts. For the CDR3, the DNA is TGTGCCAGCAGCTATGGACTAGCGGGAGGGCCCAAAAACATTCAGTACTTC. Protein: CASSYGLAGGPKNIQYF. This chain uses TRBV3-1 with TRBJ2-4; TRBD2 agrees at 15 bases. The CDR3 has 17 amino acids. The V and J ends lost 5 bases and 2 bases, in that order; junction bases with no gene match: 4. Looked up from germline, CDR1 is LGHDT and CDR2 is YNNKEL (reference sequence).

This clonotype was observed at least ten times. This rearrangement joins TRBV20-1 to TRBJ1-4, with 7 positions matching TRBD1. The CDR3 contains 11 residues. Trimming removed 6 bases from V and 8 bases from J; junction bases left unmatched: 3. Germline values: CDR1 DFQATT, CDR2 SNEGSKA (reference sequence). The CDR3 here is CSAYRGEKLFF. CDR3 DNA sequence: TGCAGTGCGTACAGGGGAGAAAAACTGTTTTTT.

This clonotype was seen many times. The V call is TRBV27, the J call TRBJ2-7, with no clear D. The CDR3 is made up of 13 amino acids. Germline V gene lookup returns CDR1 MNHEY and CDR2 SMNVEV (reference sequence). The V end was cut by 6 bases, the J end by 6 bases, with 15 bases between. Here the CDR3 reads CASSYDGPSEQYF. The DNA of the CDR3 is TGTGCCAGCAGCTACGACGGACCTTCCGAGCAGTACTTC.

This clonotype has only a few counts. The chain links TRBV5-4 to TRBJ1-3; TRBD1 might be the D (5 bases). The CDR3 contains 14 residues. V gave up 0 bases and J gave up 9 bases, with 13 bases separating them. CDR1 is SGHNT, CDR2 YYREEE, per germline (reference sequence). The CDR3 DNA follows: TGTGCCAGCAGCTTGGCCGGGGGGAGCGGCACCATATATTTT. Protein: CASSLAGGSGTIYF. Full variable domain (rest looked up from reference TRBV5-4 and TRBJ1-3): ETGVTQSPTHLIKTRGQQVTLRCSSQSGHNTVSWYQQALGQGPQFIFQYYREEENGRGNFPPRFSGLQFPNYSSELNVNALELDDSALYLCASSLAGGSGTIYFGEGSWLTVV.

This chain joins TRBV19 and TRBJ1-6, with 7 nucleotides matching TRBD1. Per germline, CDR1 LNHDA and CDR2 SQIVND (reference sequence). Germline trimming cut 6 bases from V and 2 bases from J; bases unmatched to any gene: 1. The CDR3 has 14 residues. CDR3 protein: CASSQGAYNSPLHF. CDR3 coding DNA: TGTGCCAGTAGCCAGGGGGCCTATAATTCACCCCTCCACTTT. Based on the CDR3 plus reference TRBV19 and TRBJ1-6, the full variable domain is DGGITQSPKYLFRKEGQNVTLSCEQNLNHDAMYWYRQDPGQGLRLIYYSQIVNDFQKGDIAEGYSVSREKKESFPLTVTSAQKNPTAFYLCASSQGAYNSPLHFGNGTRLTVT.

This clonotype was seen a few times. This may be a read error, as it is one base from a much larger clone. The chain employs TRBV2 and TRBJ1-4; no clear D gene. This CDR3 has 14 residues. Germline V gene data show CDR1 as SNHLY and CDR2 as FYNNEI. CDR3: CASIAGSTNENLFF. The CDR3 coding sequence is TGTGCCAGCATCGCGGGGTCAACTAATGAAAACCTGTTTTTT. Supplemented by reference TRBV2 and TRBJ1-4, the full variable domain reads EPEVTQTPSHQVTQMGQEVILRCVPISNHLYFYWYRQILGQKVEFLVSFYNNEISEKSEIFDDQFSVERPDGSNFTLKIRSTKLEDSAMYFCASIAGSTNENLFFGSGTQLSVL.

This clonotype has a count of ten or more. The genes are TRBV3-1 and TRBJ2-1; 11 nucleotides match TRBD2. Trimming at V came to 6 bases and at J to 5 bases, leaving 9 bases not matched to a gene. The CDR3 consists of 16 residues. Germline V gene data show CDR1 as LGHDT and CDR2 as YNNKEL (reference sequence). CDR3 residues: CASSHTTSGEHNEQFF. The DNA of the CDR3 is TGTGCCAGCAGTCATACGACTAGCGGGGAACACAATGAGCAGTTCTTC.

The V call is TRBV30, the J call TRBJ1-4; D is unclear. There are 11 residues in the CDR3. Trimming took 4 bases from V and 5 from J, leaving 5 bases between them. CDR1 GTSNPN and CDR2 SVGIG come from the germline V gene (reference sequence). This CDR3 reads CAWTRNEKLFF. CDR3 sequence (DNA): TGTGCCTGGACGCGGAATGAAAAACTGTTTTTT.

This clonotype was counted ten times or more. The V and J genes are TRBV9 and TRBJ2-5; 13 nucleotides agree with TRBD2. This CDR3 has 15 amino acids. Unmatched junction bases numbered 1, after V lost 4 bases and J lost 1 base. The germline V gene has CDR1 SGDLS and CDR2 YYNGEE. The CDR3 sequence: CASSWTSGSQETQYF. CDR3 nucleotide sequence: TGTGCCAGCAGCTGGACTAGCGGGAGCCAAGAGACCCAGTACTTC.

This clonotype was seen only a few times. The chain recombines TRBV15 with TRBJ2-1; 15 bases fit TRBD2. The CDR3 length is 17 residues. Germline CDR1 and CDR2: LNHNV and YYDKDF (reference sequence). Trimming removed 4 bases from V and 7 bases from J; junction bases left unmatched: 8. The CDR3 nucleotides read TGTGCCACCAGCACAACCCCGGGACTAGCGGGAGGAAATGAGCAGTTCTTC. This gives the protein CATSTTPGLAGGNEQFF.

This clonotype was observed at least ten times. The rearrangement links TRBV5-4 to TRBJ2-7, with 8 bases that match TRBD1. This CDR3 comprises 13 residues. The germline V gene encodes CDR1 SGHNT and CDR2 YYREEE (reference sequence). The V segment lost 2 bases and the J segment 7 bases; nucleotides outside the gene matches: 5. This chain's CDR3 is CASSFQGANEQYF. The CDR3 nucleotides are TGTGCCAGCAGCTTCCAGGGGGCGAATGAGCAGTACTTC.

This clonotype was recorded many times. This rearrangement joins TRBV18 to TRBJ2-7, with D hard to call. Per germline, CDR1 KGHSH and CDR2 LQKENI. Trimming pared 0 bases from V and 6 bases from J, leaving 9 bases between. CDR3 length: 13 amino acids. As DNA, the CDR3 is TGTGCCAGCTCACCACCGACGATCGGCGAGCAGTACTTC. Translated, it gives CASSPPTIGEQYF.

The CDR3 DNA reads TGTGCCAGTAGTATCCTTCTAACCAAAAACATTCAGTACTTC. The encoded protein is CASSILLTKNIQYF. The chain combines TRBV19 with TRBJ2-4; no clear D. Germline loops: CDR1 LNHDA, CDR2 SQIVND (reference sequence). With 3 bases removed from V and 2 bases from J, the gap between germline ends came to 8 bases. CDR3 size: 14 residues.

This clonotype was detected ten times or more. The CDR3 bases are TGCGCCAGCAGCTTGGGGGACAGGGGGACTGAAGCTTTCTTT. Its protein is CASSLGDRGTEAFF. V and J are TRBV5-1 and TRBJ1-1, with 11 bases aligning to TRBD1. The V and J ends lost 0 bases and 5 bases, in that order; junction bases with no gene match: 0. Germline lookup yields CDR1 SGHRS and CDR2 YFSETQ. The CDR3 totals 14 residues.